These 23 T cell receptor beta chains were all obtained from the same sample, sequenced in a study of control samples from healthy donors and cancer patients. Sequenced by immunoSEQ multiplex PCR; TCRdb stores in-frame clones only, minus some. Among 150,000 or so clones listed, around nine tenths were seen once. Sequenced input: blood. The receptors derive from a man younger than 40 in good health.

This clone was picked up one time. The V gene is TRBV20-1, the J gene TRBJ1-2; D not certain. CDR3 length: 10 residues. Germline V gives CDR1 DFQATT, CDR2 SNEGSKA (reference sequence). This CDR3 reads CRGGLPGYTF. CDR3 sequence (DNA): TGCAGGGGTGGGCTCCCCGGCTACACCTTC.

This rearrangement joins TRBV5-6 to TRBJ1-1; D call uncertain. The CDR3 extends over 15 amino acids. V dropped 4 bases and J dropped 0 bases, with 13 bases sitting between them. Germline CDR1 reads SGHDT; CDR2 reads YYEEEE. In DNA, the CDR3 is TGTGCCAGCAGCCCCGAAAGGGTGTTGAACACTGAAGCTTTCTTT. It yields the protein CASSPERVLNTEAFF.

This clone is a singleton in its sample. The sample has other DNA sequences that encode this CDR3 too. The rearrangement uses TRBV29-1 and TRBJ1-1; D is unresolved. Trimming cost V 7 bases and J 0 bases, with 12 bases left between them. Germline V CDR1 and CDR2: SQVTM, ANQGSEA. CDR3 length: 13 amino acids. The CDR3 here is CSGLLSLNTEAFF. As DNA, the CDR3 is TGCAGCGGGTTACTTAGTTTGAACACTGAAGCTTTCTTT.

The genes are TRBV7-2 and TRBJ1-5; 8 bases line up with TRBD1. Germline values: CDR1 SGHTA, CDR2 FQGNSA. The ends lost 5 bases at V and 2 bases at J; junction bases unmatched: 8. The CDR3 has 16 amino acids. This CDR3 reads CASSLQGTGGNQPQHF. The CDR3 DNA reads as TGTGCCAGCAGCCTCCAAGGGACAGGAGGCAATCAGCCCCAGCATTTT.

The rearrangement uses TRBV3-1 (or the pseudogene TRBV3-2) and TRBJ1-2; 7 bases match TRBD1. Germline V gene sequence: CDR1 LGHDT, CDR2 YNNKEL (reference sequence). Trimming took 5 bases from V and 8 from J; bases not matched to a gene: 8. This CDR3 spans 13 amino acids. The CDR3 bases are TGTGCCAGCAGCGGGGAGGGGGCGAGAGGCTACACCTTC. Translating it yields CASSGEGARGYTF.

This sequence joins TRBV9 and TRBJ1-6; a possible D gene is TRBD1 (6 bases). V lost 6 bases, J lost 8 bases, and 9 bases lay in between. CDR3 length: 12 amino acids. Germline CDR1 and CDR2: SGDLS and YYNGEE. CDR3 sequence: CASKGDYSPLHF. In nucleotides, the CDR3 is TGTGCCAGCAAGGGGGACTATTCACCCCTCCACTTT.

The chain uses TRBV3-1 (or the pseudogene TRBV3-2) and TRBJ1-3, with TRBD1 identical over 7 bases. Germline CDR1 reads LGHDT; CDR2 reads YNNKEL (reference sequence). CDR3 size: 15 residues. V was clipped by 9 bases and J by 4 bases; unmatched bases: 12. Written as DNA, the CDR3 is TGTGCCAGTAGCTACGGGACAGCTGGAGGAAACACCATATATTTT. Translation: CASSYGTAGGNTIYF.

The V gene is TRBV28, the J gene TRBJ1-5; weak D call: TRBD1 (6 bases). Trimming shortened V by 6 bases and J by 5 bases, and 17 bases separated the two germline ends. From germline, CDR1 is MDHEN and CDR2 SYDVKM. This CDR3 has 15 residues. CDR3 in amino acids: CASSPWGRGDQPQHF. The CDR3 DNA reads as TGTGCCAGCAGCCCATGGGGGCGCGGAGATCAGCCCCAGCATTTT.

J is TRBJ1-4 and V is TRBV9, with a tentative D call TRBD1 (5 bases). Trimming shortened V by 1 base and J by 4 bases, and 8 bases separated the two germline ends. The CDR3 has 14 amino acids. Germline V gives CDR1 SGDLS, CDR2 YYNGEE. The CDR3 DNA sequence: TGTGCCAGCAGCGTAACAGGTAGTAATGAAAAACTGTTTTTT. This codes for CASSVTGSNEKLFF.

This clone occurred many times. The rearrangement joins TRBV12-3 or TRBV12-4 to TRBJ2-1; 8 bases map to TRBD1. This CDR3 spans 13 amino acids. The V segment lost 8 bases and the J segment 5 bases; nucleotides outside the gene matches: 5. The CDR3 DNA reads TGTGCCAGCTTAGGACAGGGTGACAATGAGCAGTTCTTC. This codes for CASLGQGDNEQFF.

The chain is built from TRBV18 and TRBJ2-5; TRBD1 matches 7 bases. CDR1 is KGHSH, CDR2 LQKENI, per germline. This CDR3 comprises 18 residues. The ends lost 2 bases at V and 7 bases at J; junction bases unmatched: 19. CDR3 nucleotides: TGTGCCAGCTCACCAATTGGCGGACAGGTAGAGGCGGTAGGGACCCAGTACTTC. Its protein is CASSPIGGQVEAVGTQYF.

This chain's CDR3 is CASSLSGTRRGTDTQYF. The DNA for the CDR3 is TGTGCCAGCAGTTTATCCGGGACTAGGAGAGGCACAGATACGCAGTATTTT. The chain has TRBV28 and TRBJ2-3; 8 nucleotides line up with TRBD2. V shed 1 base and J 1 base; nucleotides not matched to a gene: 7. CDR1 is MDHEN and CDR2 is SYDVKM in the germline V gene. CDR3 size: 17 residues.

The chain combines TRBV9 with TRBJ1-2; no clear D gene. The germline V and J ends were trimmed by 2 bases and 8 bases, with 10 bases remaining between them. CDR1 SGDLS and CDR2 YYNGEE come from the germline V gene. The CDR3 has 12 amino acids. The CDR3 region has the DNA TGTGCCAGCAGCGTCAACGGAGGGGGCTACACCTTC. This gives the protein CASSVNGGGYTF. Full variable domain (remainder filled in from reference TRBV9 and TRBJ1-2): DSGVTQTPKHLITATGQRVTLRCSPRSGDLSVYWYQQSLDQGLQFLIQYYNGEERAKGNILERFSAQQFPDLHSELNLSSLELGDSALYFCASSVNGGGYTFGSGTRLTVV.

The chain carries TRBV19 and TRBJ2-7, with TRBD1 as a possible D gene (6 bases). V dropped 8 bases and J dropped 9 bases, with 20 bases sitting between them. The CDR3 sequence is 13 residues long. The germline gives CDR1 LNHDA, CDR2 SQIVND (reference sequence). This CDR3 reads CASAGAGDRGQYF. The DNA for the CDR3 is TGTGCCAGTGCCGGGGCAGGGGATCGGGGGCAGTACTTC. Looking up the rest from reference TRBV19 and TRBJ2-7 gives the full variable domain: DGGITQSPKYLFRKEGQNVTLSCEQNLNHDAMYWYRQDPGQGLRLIYYSQIVNDFQKGDIAEGYSVSREKKESFPLTVTSAQKNPTAFYLCASAGAGDRGQYFGPGTRLTVT.

This rearrangement joins TRBV24-1 to TRBJ1-1; D possibly corresponds to TRBD1 (6 bases). V lost 8 bases and J lost 0, with 9 bases in between. CDR1 is KGHDR and CDR2 is SFDVKD in the germline V gene. The CDR3 totals 13 residues. The CDR3 reads CATMDSMNTEAFF. CDR3 nucleotide sequence: TGTGCCACCATGGACAGCATGAACACTGAAGCTTTCTTT.

CDR3 residues: CASSQGQLNSPLHF. CDR3 bases: TGTGCCAGCAGCCAGGGACAGCTTAATTCACCCCTCCACTTT. The V and J genes are TRBV3-1 (or the pseudogene TRBV3-2) and TRBJ1-6, with TRBD1 matching 7 bases. The germline CDR1 and CDR2 sequences are LGHDT and YNNKEL (reference sequence). J was trimmed by 6 bases and V by 3 bases; bases with no gene match: 2. There are 14 residues in the CDR3.

The genes are TRBV2 and TRBJ1-1, with D maybe TRBD1 (5 bases). Trimming removed 7 bases at V and 9 bases at J, with 12 bases between. CDR1 SNHLY and CDR2 FYNNEI come from the germline V gene. The CDR3 loop spans 11 amino acids. CDR3 amino acids: CASKIAGQAFF. The DNA of the CDR3 is TGTGCCAGCAAAATAGCGGGGCAAGCTTTCTTT.

The chain has TRBV12-3 or TRBV12-4 and TRBJ1-2; D gene uncertain. V was clipped by 3 bases and J by 5 bases, with 7 bases between them. CDR3 size: 12 residues. In nucleotides, the CDR3 is TGTGCCAGCAGTTTGAGAGATTATGGCTACACCTTC. Translation gives CASSLRDYGYTF.

The chain carries TRBV7-2 and TRBJ1-1, with D perhaps TRBD1 (5 bases). The CDR3 spans 13 residues. The germline gives CDR1 SGHTA, CDR2 FQGNSA. Deletions cut 5 bases from V and 10 bases from J, with 17 bases between. The chain's CDR3 is CASSIFGDYGAFF. Written as DNA, the CDR3 is TGTGCCAGCAGCATTTTCGGGGACTACGGAGCTTTCTTT.

V gene TRBV11-3 combines with J gene TRBJ1-4; 7 bases agree with TRBD1. Germline V gene lookup returns CDR1 SGHNT and CDR2 YENEEA. Trimming removed 5 bases from V and 8 bases from J; junction bases left unmatched: 8. The CDR3 has 14 amino acids. This CDR3 is CASSPDREDEKLFF. The CDR3 nucleotides read TGTGCCAGCAGCCCCGACAGGGAAGACGAAAAACTGTTTTTT.

The genes are TRBV10-3 and TRBJ2-2, with a weak D call TRBD2 (5 bases). V was trimmed by 10 bases and J by 1 base, leaving 13 bases between them. CDR1 and CDR2 from the germline V gene are ENHRY and SYGVKD. This CDR3 contains 14 residues. CDR3 in amino acids: CASCSVQNTGELFF. The CDR3 coding sequence is TGTGCCAGCTGTAGCGTACAGAACACCGGGGAGCTGTTTTTT.

The V call is TRBV7-2, the J call TRBJ1-4; no reliable D call. Germline CDR1 reads SGHTA; CDR2 reads FQGNSA. This CDR3 contains 15 residues. Trimming removed 4 bases from V and 7 bases from J, with 16 bases in between. The CDR3 coding sequence is TGTGCCAGCAGCTCAAGAACCCCCGGTAGTGAAAAACTGTTTTTT. Protein sequence: CASSSRTPGSEKLFF.

The chain is built from TRBV5-6 and TRBJ1-2; tentatively, D is TRBD1 (5 bases). V lost 3 bases, J lost 9 bases, and 15 bases lay in between. This CDR3 contains 13 residues. Germline values: CDR1 SGHDT, CDR2 YYEEEE. This chain's CDR3 is CASSSGVAVRYTF. The CDR3 nucleotides are TGTGCCAGCAGCTCGGGGGTGGCTGTTCGCTACACCTTC.